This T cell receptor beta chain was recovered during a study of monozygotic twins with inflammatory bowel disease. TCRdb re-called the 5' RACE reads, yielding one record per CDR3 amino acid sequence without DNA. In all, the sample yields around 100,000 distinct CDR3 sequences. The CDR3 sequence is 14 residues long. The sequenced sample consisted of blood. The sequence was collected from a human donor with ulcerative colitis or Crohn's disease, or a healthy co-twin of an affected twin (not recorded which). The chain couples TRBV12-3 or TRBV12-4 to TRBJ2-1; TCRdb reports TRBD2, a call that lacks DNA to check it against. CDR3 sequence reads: CASSPRLGNYEQFF.